The rows below give T cell receptor beta chains drawn from one sample of a study of T cells in Graves' hyperthyroidism and ophthalmopathy. TCRdb redid the calling of the multiplex PCR reads with MiXCR, one entry per CDR3 protein. Here the sample spans roughly 700,000 distinct CDR3 sequences, roughly a sixth being singletons. The sequenced sample was blood. All receptors come from a man aged 50-60 years with Graves' hyperthyroidism. Each CDR3 is given with its conserved first and last residue. D genes are given only for firm matches. Part of the rows lack a size; the others show once, few, many or a class for expanded clones.

d_call	clone_size	v_call	j_call	cdr3_nt	cdr3_aa
TRBD1	NA	TRBV28	TRBJ1-6	TGTGCCAGCAGGCCAGATTACAGGGGGAATCATTCACCCCTCCACTTT	CASRPDYRGNHSPLHF
NA	many	TRBV6-2/TRBV6-3	TRBJ1-1	TGTGCCAGCAGTTACTCCGGAGCAAACACTGAAGCTTTCTTT	CASSYSGANTEAFF
TRBD1	few	TRBV5-1	TRBJ2-7	TGCGCCAGCAGACTCGGGACAGATTCCTACGAGCAGTACTTC	CASRLGTDSYEQYF
NA	many	TRBV20-1	TRBJ2-7	TGCAGTGCTAGTGTGACAGGGGAGGGCGAGCAGTACTTC	CSASVTGEGEQYF
NA	NA	TRBV7-2	TRBJ1-5	TGTGCCAGCAGCTCCAAGCTGGGGACCACTAATCAGCCCCAGCATTTT	CASSSKLGTTNQPQHF
NA	few	TRBV20-1	TRBJ2-3	TGCAGTGCTCTCAGCGGGCGCACAGATACGCAGTATTTT	CSALSGRTDTQYF
NA	many	TRBV20-1	TRBJ2-7	TGCAGTGCTAGTAAGGGCGGGTTCCGGGCAGTAGCGCGCGAGCAGTACTTC	CSASKGGFRAVAREQYF
TRBD1	many	TRBV12-3/TRBV12-4	TRBJ2-5	TGTGCCAGCAGAAATACCCCCGGGACAGAAAGCCAAGAGACCCAGTACTTC	CASRNTPGTESQETQYF
NA	NA	TRBV7-9	TRBJ1-1	TGTGCCAGCAGCTTAGAGGCCTATATGAACACTGAAGCTTTCTTT	CASSLEAYMNTEAFF
TRBD2	many	TRBV7-9	TRBJ2-1	TGTGCCAGCAGCTTAGCCCCTGGACTAGCGGGACGGAATGAGCAGTTCTTC	CASSLAPGLAGRNEQFF
NA	many	TRBV7-9	TRBJ1-1	TGTGCCAGCAGCTTCGGGGGGCAGAAGAACACTGAAGCTTTCTTT	CASSFGGQKNTEAFF
NA	once	TRBV3-1	TRBJ2-1	TGTGCCAGCAGCTCTAACTTTCGACCAGTGGGCTCCTACAATGAGCAGTTCTTC	CASSSNFRPVGSYNEQFF
NA	many	TRBV28	TRBJ1-6	TGTGCCAGCAGTTTAAAGGGGGGCTCCTATAATTCACCCCTCCACTTT	CASSLKGGSYNSPLHF
NA	NA	TRBV20-1	TRBJ2-7	TGCAGTGCTAGAGTGGCGGCTCGCCTGTACGAGCAGTACTTC	CSARVAARLYEQYF
NA	NA	TRBV30	TRBJ2-2	TGTGCCTGCCCCAGACCCAACACCGGGGAGCTGTTTTTT	CACPRPNTGELFF
TRBD2	many	TRBV7-3	TRBJ2-1	TGTGCCAGCAGCTTAACTGGTCGAGCGGGATTCGTCTTGGGCAATGAGCAGTTCTTC	CASSLTGRAGFVLGNEQFF
TRBD2	NA	TRBV29-1	TRBJ2-5	TGCAGCGTCTTAGGCCAGCGGGAGGGCAACCAAGAGACCCGGTACTTC	CSVLGQREGNQETRYF
NA	many	TRBV3-1	TRBJ2-5	TGTGCCAGCAGCCATCTGGGAGAGACCCAGTACTTC	CASSHLGETQYF
NA	NA	TRBV5-1	TRBJ2-2	TGCGCCAGCAGCTTAACAAGACCACTCGACGGGGAGCTGTTTTTT	CASSLTRPLDGELFF
TRBD1	NA	TRBV25-1	TRBJ1-4	TGTGCCAGCAGTGACCGGACAGGGGGCGAAAAACTGTTTTTT	CASSDRTGGEKLFF
NA	many	TRBV6-1	TRBJ1-1	TGTGCCAGCAGTGAAAGGGGAGTGAACACTGAAGCTTTCTTT	CASSERGVNTEAFF
TRBD2	many	TRBV7-7	TRBJ2-7	TGTGCTAGCAGCCCCGGACTAGCGGGCACCTCCAACGAGCAGTACTTC	CASSPGLAGTSNEQYF
TRBD2	many	TRBV7-3	TRBJ2-1	TGTGCCAGCAGCTTAAGACTAGCGTCATACAATGAGCAGTTCTTC	CASSLRLASYNEQFF
NA	NA	TRBV30	TRBJ2-7	TGTGCCTGGGCGACAGGCTACGAGCAGTACTTC	CAWATGYEQYF
TRBD1	many	TRBV28	TRBJ1-6	TGTGCCAGCAGTAAGACCGGGACAGGCTCCTCACCCCTCCACTTT	CASSKTGTGSSPLHF
TRBD2	many	TRBV28	TRBJ2-3	TGTGCCAGCAGTTTATCCCTAACTAGCGGGAGCACAGATACGCAGTATTTT	CASSLSLTSGSTDTQYF
NA	many	TRBV28	TRBJ2-1	TGTGCCAGCAGTTTCGTCGGGGGAACCTCCTACAATGAGCAGTTCTTC	CASSFVGGTSYNEQFF
TRBD1	many	TRBV5-1	TRBJ1-2	TGCGCCAGCAGCTTGGGGATCGGGACAGATTATGGCTACACCTTC	CASSLGIGTDYGYTF
TRBD2	many	TRBV27	TRBJ2-7	TGTGCCAGCAGTTCTAGCGGGAGGGCCCAATCGGGCGAGCAGTACTTC	CASSSSGRAQSGEQYF